This T cell receptor (beta chain) derives from a study of T cells after yellow fever vaccination. This CDR3 has 15 residues. V shed 2 bases and J shed 2 bases, with 12 bases lying between them. The germline V gene has CDR1 SSHAT and CDR2 FNYEAQ (reference sequence). TCRdb re-derived calls from the 5' RACE reads in MiXCR, one entry per CDR3 protein. This table has nearly 300,000 distinct CDR3 sequences, approximately 10% appearing once. V is TRBV7-7 and J is TRBJ2-5, with D perhaps TRBD1 (6 bases). This TCR came from a man aged 18 to 29 who received the YFV17D yellow fever vaccine. The sample here was CD4+ T cells sorted from PBMCs, taken 5 days after the yellow fever booster vaccination. The CDR3 sequence: CASSLSLGAQETQYF. CDR3 in DNA: TGTGCCAGCAGCTTATCTTTGGGGGCACAAGAGACCCAGTACTTC.